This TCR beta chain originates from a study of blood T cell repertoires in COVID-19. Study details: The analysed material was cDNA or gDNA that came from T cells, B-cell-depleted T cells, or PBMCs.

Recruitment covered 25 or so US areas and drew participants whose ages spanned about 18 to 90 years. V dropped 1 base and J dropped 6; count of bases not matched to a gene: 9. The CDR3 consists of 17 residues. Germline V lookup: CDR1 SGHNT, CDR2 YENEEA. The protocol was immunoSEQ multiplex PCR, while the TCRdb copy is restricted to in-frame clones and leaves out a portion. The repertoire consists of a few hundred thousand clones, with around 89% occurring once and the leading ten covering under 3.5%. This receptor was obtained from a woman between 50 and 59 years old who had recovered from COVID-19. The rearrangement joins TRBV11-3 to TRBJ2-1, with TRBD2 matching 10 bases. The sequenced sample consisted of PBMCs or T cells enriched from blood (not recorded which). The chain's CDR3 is CASSLGGSGRSGNEQFF. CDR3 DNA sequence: TGTGCCAGCAGCTTAGGAGGTAGCGGGAGGAGTGGCAATGAGCAGTTCTTC.